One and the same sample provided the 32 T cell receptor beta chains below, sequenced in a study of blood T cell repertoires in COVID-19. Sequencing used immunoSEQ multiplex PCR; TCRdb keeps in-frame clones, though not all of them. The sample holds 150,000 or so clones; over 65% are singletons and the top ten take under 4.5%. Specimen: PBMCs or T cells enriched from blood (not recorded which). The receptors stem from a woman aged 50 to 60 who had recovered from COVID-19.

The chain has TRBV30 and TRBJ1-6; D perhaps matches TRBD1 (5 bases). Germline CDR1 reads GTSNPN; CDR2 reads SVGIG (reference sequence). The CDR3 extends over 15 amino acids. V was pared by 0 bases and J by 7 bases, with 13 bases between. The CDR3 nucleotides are TGTGCCTGGAGTGTAGGGGCAGGGTCAAATTCACCCCTCCACTTT. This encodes CAWSVGAGSNSPLHF.

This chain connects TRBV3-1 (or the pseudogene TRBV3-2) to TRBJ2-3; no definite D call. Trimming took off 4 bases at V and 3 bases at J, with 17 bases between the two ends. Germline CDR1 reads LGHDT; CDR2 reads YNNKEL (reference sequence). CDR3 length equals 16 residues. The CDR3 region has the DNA TGTGCCAGCAGCCGCTGGCGGCCTATGTGGACAGATACGCAGTATTTT. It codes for CASSRWRPMWTDTQYF.

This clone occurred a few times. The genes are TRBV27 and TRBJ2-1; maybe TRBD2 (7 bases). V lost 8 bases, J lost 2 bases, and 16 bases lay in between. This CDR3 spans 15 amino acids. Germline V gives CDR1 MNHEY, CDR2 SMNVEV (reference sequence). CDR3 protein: CASGYGGAAYNEQFF. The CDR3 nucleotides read TGTGCCAGCGGGTATGGGGGGGCAGCCTACAATGAGCAGTTCTTC.

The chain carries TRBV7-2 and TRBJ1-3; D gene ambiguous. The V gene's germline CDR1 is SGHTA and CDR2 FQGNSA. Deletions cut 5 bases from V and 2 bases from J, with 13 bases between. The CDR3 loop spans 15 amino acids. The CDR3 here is CASSQSGFPGNTIYF. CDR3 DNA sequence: TGTGCCAGCAGCCAGAGCGGGTTCCCTGGAAACACCATATATTTT.

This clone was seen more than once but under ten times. This CDR3 is CASKTQGGSSYNSPLHF. The CDR3 DNA follows: TGTGCCTCCAAAACTCAAGGAGGCAGCTCCTATAATTCACCCCTCCACTTT. This chain uses TRBV30 with TRBJ1-6; D is unresolved. V gave up 7 bases and J gave up 0 bases, with 19 bases separating them. Germline CDR1 GTSNPN, CDR2 SVGIG (reference sequence). The CDR3 consists of 17 residues. The entire variable domain, with the rest obtained from reference TRBV30 and TRBJ1-6, is as follows: SQTIHQWPATLVQPVGSPLSLECTVEGTSNPNLYWYRQAAGRGLQLLFYSVGIGQISSEVPQNLSASRPQDRQFILSSKKLLLSDSGFYLCASKTQGGSSYNSPLHFGNGTRLTVT.

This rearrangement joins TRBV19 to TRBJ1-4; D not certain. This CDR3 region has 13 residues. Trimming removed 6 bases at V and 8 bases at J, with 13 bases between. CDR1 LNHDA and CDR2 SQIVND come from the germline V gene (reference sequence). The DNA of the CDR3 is TGTGCCAGTAGCGTCCGGTTTCGGGAAAAACTGTTTTTT. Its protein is CASSVRFREKLFF.

CDR3 DNA: TGTGCCAGCAGAAACAGGGATCAGGATGGCTACACCTTC. It is translated as CASRNRDQDGYTF. The chain recombines TRBV25-1 with TRBJ1-2; tentative D call: TRBD1 (6 bases). Trimming removed 6 bases at V and 6 bases at J, with 14 bases between. The CDR3 is 13 amino acids. Germline V gives CDR1 MGHDK, CDR2 SYGVNS.

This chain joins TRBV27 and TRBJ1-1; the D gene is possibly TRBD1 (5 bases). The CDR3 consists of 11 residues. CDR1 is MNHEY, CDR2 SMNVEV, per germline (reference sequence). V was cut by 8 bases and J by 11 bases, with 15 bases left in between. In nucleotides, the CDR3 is TGTGCCAGCTGGTTTAAGGGGAAGGCTTTCTTT. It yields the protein CASWFKGKAFF.

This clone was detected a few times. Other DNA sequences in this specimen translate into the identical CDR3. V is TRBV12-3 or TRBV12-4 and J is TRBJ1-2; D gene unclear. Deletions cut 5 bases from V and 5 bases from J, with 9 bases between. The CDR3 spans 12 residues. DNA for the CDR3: TGTGCCAGCAGTCTATCCCTGTATGGCTACACCTTC. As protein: CASSLSLYGYTF.

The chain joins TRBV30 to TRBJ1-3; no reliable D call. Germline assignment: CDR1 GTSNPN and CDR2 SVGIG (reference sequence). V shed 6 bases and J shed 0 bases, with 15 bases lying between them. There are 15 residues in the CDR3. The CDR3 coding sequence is TGTGCCTGCGATCCTACTGACTACTCTGGAAACACCATATATTTT. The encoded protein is CACDPTDYSGNTIYF.

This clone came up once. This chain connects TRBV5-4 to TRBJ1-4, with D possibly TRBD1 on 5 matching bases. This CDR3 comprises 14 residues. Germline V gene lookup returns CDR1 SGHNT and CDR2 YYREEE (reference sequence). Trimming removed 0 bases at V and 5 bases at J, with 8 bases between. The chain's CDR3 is CASSLAGGNEKLFF. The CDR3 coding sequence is TGTGCCAGCAGCTTGGCCGGGGGAAATGAAAAACTGTTTTTT.

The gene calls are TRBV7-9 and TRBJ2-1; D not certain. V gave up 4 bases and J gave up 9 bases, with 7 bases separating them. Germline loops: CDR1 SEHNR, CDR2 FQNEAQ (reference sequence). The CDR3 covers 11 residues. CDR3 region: CASSSFREQFF. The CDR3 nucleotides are TGTGCCAGCAGCTCTTTTCGTGAGCAGTTCTTC. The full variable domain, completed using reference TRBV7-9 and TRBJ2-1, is DTGVSQNPRHKITKRGQNVTFRCDPISEHNRLYWYRQTLGQGPEFLTYFQNEAQLEKSRLLSDRFSAERPKGSFSTLEIQRTEQGDSAMYLCASSSFREQFFGPGTRLTVL.

The CDR3: CASSLAALGGQETQYF. DNA for the CDR3: TGTGCCAGCAGCTTAGCGGCACTAGGGGGTCAAGAGACCCAGTACTTC. This chain uses TRBV7-8 with TRBJ2-5, with D perhaps TRBD1 (6 bases). This CDR3 has 16 residues. Germline values: CDR1 SGHVS, CDR2 FQNEAQ. The V and J ends lost 0 bases and 2 bases respectively, with 13 bases between them. The full variable domain, with the rest looked up from reference TRBV7-8 and TRBJ2-5, is GAGVSQSPRYKVAKRGQDVALRCDPISGHVSLFWYQQALGQGPEFLTYFQNEAQLDKSGLPSDRFFAERPEGSVSTLKIQRTQQEDSAVYLCASSLAALGGQETQYFGPGTRLLVL.

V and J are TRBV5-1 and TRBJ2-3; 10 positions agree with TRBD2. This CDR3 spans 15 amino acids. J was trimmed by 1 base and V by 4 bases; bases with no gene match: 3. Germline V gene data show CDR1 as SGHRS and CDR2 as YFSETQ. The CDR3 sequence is CASSQLAGGTDTQYF. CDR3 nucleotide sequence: TGCGCCAGCAGCCAGCTAGCGGGGGGCACAGATACGCAGTATTTT.

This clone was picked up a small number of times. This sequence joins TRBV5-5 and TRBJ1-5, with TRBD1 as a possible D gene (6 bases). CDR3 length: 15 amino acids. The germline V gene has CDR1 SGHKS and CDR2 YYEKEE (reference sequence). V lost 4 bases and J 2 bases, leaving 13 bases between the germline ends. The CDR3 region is CASSIQGGGNQPQHF. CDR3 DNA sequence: TGTGCCAGCAGCATACAGGGTGGCGGCAATCAGCCCCAGCATTTT.

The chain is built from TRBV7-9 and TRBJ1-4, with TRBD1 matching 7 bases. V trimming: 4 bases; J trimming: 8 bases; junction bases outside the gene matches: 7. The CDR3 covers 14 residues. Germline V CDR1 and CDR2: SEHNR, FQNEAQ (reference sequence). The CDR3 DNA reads TGTGCCAGCAGCTCTTTCCGGGACAGAGAAAAACTGTTTTTT. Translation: CASSSFRDREKLFF.

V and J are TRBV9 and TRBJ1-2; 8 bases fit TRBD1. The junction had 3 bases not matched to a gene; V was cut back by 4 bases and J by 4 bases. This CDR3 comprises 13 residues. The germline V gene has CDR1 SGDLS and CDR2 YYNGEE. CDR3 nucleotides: TGTGCCAGCAGCCCGGACAGGGCCTATGGCTACACCTTC. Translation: CASSPDRAYGYTF.

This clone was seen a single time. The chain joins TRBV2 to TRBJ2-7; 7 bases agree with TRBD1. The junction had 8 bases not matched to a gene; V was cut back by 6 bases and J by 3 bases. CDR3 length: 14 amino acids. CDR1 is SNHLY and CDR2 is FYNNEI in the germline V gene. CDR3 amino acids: CASRPLTGRYEQYV. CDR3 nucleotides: TGTGCCAGCAGACCCCTGACAGGGCGCTACGAGCAGTACGTC.

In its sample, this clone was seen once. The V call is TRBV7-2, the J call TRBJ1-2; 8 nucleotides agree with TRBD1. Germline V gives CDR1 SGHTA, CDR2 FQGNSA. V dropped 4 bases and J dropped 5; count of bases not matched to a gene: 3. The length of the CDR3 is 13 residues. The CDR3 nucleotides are TGTGCCAGCAGCTCGACAGGGGTGTATGGCTACACCTTC. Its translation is CASSSTGVYGYTF.

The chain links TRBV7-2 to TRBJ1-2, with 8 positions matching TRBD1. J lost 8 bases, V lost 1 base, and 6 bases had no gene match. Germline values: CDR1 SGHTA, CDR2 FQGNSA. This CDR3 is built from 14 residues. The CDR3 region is CASSLDRGARGYTF. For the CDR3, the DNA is TGTGCCAGCAGCTTAGACAGGGGGGCAAGGGGCTACACCTTC.

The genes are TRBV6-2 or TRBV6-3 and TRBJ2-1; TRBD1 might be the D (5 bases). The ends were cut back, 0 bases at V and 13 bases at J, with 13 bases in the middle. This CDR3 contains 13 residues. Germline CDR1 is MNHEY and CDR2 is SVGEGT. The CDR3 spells CASSYSDSEEQFF. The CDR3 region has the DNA TGTGCCAGCAGTTACTCTGACAGCGAAGAACAGTTCTTC.

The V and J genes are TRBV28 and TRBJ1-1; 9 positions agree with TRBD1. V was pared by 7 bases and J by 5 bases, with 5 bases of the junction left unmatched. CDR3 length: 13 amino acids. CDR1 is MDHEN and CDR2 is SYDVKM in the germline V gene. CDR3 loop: CASIRDRVTEAFF. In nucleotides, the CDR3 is TGTGCCAGCATTCGGGACAGGGTGACTGAAGCTTTCTTT.

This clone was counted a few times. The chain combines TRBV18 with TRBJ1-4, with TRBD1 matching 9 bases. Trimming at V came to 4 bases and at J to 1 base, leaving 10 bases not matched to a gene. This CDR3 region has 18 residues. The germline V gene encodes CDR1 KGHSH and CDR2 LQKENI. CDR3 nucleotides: TGTGCCAGCTCACTAAAGCGGACAGGGGCGTTAACTAATGAAAAACTGTTTTTT. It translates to CASSLKRTGALTNEKLFF.

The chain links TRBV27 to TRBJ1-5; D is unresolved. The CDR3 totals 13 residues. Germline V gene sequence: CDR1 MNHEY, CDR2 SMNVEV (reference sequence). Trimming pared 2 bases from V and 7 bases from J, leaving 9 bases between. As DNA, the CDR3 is TGTGCCAGCAGTTTAGATCCGAGGCAGCCCCAGCATTTT. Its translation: CASSLDPRQPQHF.

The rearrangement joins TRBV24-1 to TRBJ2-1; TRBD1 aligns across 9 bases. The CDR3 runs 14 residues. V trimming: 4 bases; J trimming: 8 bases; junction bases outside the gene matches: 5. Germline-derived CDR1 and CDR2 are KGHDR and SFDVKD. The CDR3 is CATSETDRGHEQFF. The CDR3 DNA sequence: TGTGCCACCAGTGAGACGGACAGGGGCCATGAGCAGTTCTTC.

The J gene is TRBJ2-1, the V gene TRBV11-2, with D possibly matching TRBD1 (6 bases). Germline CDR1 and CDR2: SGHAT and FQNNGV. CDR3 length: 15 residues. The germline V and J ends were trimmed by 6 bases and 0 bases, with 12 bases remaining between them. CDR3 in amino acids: CASRTGQSSYNEQFF. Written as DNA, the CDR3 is TGTGCCAGCAGGACTGGACAGAGCTCCTACAATGAGCAGTTCTTC.

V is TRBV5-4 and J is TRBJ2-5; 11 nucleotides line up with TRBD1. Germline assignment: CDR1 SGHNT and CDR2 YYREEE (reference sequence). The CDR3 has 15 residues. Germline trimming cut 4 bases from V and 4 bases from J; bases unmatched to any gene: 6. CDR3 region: CASSPAGQGGETQYF. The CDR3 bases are TGTGCCAGCAGCCCCGCGGGACAGGGGGGAGAGACCCAGTACTTC.

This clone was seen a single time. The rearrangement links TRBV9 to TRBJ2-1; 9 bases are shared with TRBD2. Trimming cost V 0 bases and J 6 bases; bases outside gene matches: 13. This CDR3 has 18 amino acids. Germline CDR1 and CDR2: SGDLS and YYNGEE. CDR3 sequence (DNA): TGTGCCAGCAGCGTAGGTGGGACTAGCCTTACCCGACTCAATGAGCAGTTCTTC. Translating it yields CASSVGGTSLTRLNEQFF.

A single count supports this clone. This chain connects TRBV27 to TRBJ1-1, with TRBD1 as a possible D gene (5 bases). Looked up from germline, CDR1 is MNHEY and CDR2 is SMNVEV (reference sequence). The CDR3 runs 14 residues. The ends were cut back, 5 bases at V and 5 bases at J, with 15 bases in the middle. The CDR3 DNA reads TGTGCCAGCAGTCTCGGTGGGGGAGGAACTGAAGCTTTCTTT. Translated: CASSLGGGGTEAFF.

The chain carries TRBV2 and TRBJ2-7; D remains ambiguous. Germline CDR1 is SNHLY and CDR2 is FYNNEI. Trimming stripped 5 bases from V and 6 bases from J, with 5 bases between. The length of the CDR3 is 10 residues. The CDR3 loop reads CASSLAEQYV. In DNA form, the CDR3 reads TGTGCCAGCAGTCTGGCCGAGCAGTACGTC.

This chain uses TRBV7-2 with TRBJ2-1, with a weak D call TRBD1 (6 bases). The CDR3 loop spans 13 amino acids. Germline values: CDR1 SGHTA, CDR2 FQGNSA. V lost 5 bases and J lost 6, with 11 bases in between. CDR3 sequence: CASSREGVNEQFF. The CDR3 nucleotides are TGTGCCAGCAGCCGCGAGGGGGTCAATGAGCAGTTCTTC.

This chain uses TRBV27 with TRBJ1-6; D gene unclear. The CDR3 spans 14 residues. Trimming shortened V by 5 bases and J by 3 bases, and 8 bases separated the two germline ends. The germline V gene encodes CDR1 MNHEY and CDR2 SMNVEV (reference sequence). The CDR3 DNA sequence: TGTGCCAGCAGTACCGGACTCTATAATTCACCCCTCCACTTT. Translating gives CASSTGLYNSPLHF.